Each of the 13 T cell receptor beta chains below was sequenced from the same sample in a study of cytomegalovirus exposure and HLA in healthy donors. The PCR made use of 60 Vbeta and 13 Jbeta primers. Repertoires were generated with immunoSEQ multiplex PCR, while TCRdb's copy carries only in-frame clones and drops some. The data hold about 180,000 clones, with approximately 72% observed a single time. Sequencing input: PBMCs. These receptors were collected from a human donor in good health.

The chain employs TRBV29-1 and TRBJ1-5; D gene ambiguous. Germline V gives CDR1 SQVTM, CDR2 ANQGSEA. The V and J ends lost 4 bases and 0 bases respectively, with 7 bases between them. There are 13 residues in the CDR3. CDR3 sequence: CSVVPDSNQPQHF. The DNA of the CDR3 is TGCAGCGTTGTTCCAGATAGCAATCAGCCCCAGCATTTT.

This clone was detected a few times. The CDR3 DNA follows: TGTGCCAGCTCCCGGGGGGGATACTCCTACGAGCAGTACTTC. Its translation is CASSRGGYSYEQYF. The rearrangement joins TRBV6-5 to TRBJ2-7; 8 positions agree with TRBD2. Per germline, CDR1 MNHEY and CDR2 SVGAGI. The V segment lost 8 bases and the J segment 0 bases; nucleotides outside the gene matches: 6. The CDR3 extends over 14 amino acids.

J is TRBJ2-5 and V is TRBV2; TRBD2 matches at 8 bases. V trimming: 9 bases; J trimming: 5 bases; junction bases outside the gene matches: 2. Germline values: CDR1 SNHLY, CDR2 FYNNEI. The length of the CDR3 is 11 residues. CDR3 amino acids: CASSSGETQYF. The CDR3, as DNA: TGTGCCAGTTCTAGCGGGGAGACCCAGTACTTC.

The rearrangement uses TRBV19 and TRBJ1-1, with unresolved D. This CDR3 has 12 residues. With 6 bases removed from V and 7 bases from J, the gap between germline ends came to 12 bases. Per germline, CDR1 LNHDA and CDR2 SQIVND (reference sequence). DNA for the CDR3: TGTGCCAGTAGCCCCCTTGGGCTTGAAGCTTTCTTT. Translation: CASSPLGLEAFF.

The chain links TRBV6-5 to TRBJ2-1; TRBD2 matches at 9 bases. CDR3 length: 16 amino acids. Germline V CDR1 and CDR2: MNHEY, SVGAGI. V was clipped by 4 bases and J by 4 bases; unmatched bases: 8. As DNA, the CDR3 is TGTGCCAGCAGTTTGGGGCGGGGGGGCAGGTACAATGAGCAGTTCTTC. Protein sequence: CASSLGRGGRYNEQFF.

This clone has a single count. This chain connects TRBV19 to TRBJ2-7; the D gene is possibly TRBD2 (5 bases). CDR3 length: 12 amino acids. Per germline, CDR1 LNHDA and CDR2 SQIVND (reference sequence). V shed 9 bases and J shed 0 bases, with 9 bases lying between them. In DNA, the CDR3 is TGTGCCAGCCAGGACTCCTCCTACGAGCAGTACTTC. This gives the protein CASQDSSYEQYF.

This sequence joins TRBV5-6 and TRBJ2-7, with 10 bases lining up with TRBD1. The CDR3 has 15 amino acids. In germline, CDR1 is SGHDT, CDR2 YYEEEE. V lost 4 bases to trimming and J lost 5 bases; unmatched junction nucleotides: 9. The chain's CDR3 is CASSLAGTGAHEQYF. The CDR3 coding sequence is TGTGCCAGCAGCCTGGCCGGGACAGGGGCCCACGAGCAGTACTTC.

The CDR3: CAISQGADQPQHF. The CDR3 DNA follows: TGTGCCATCAGTCAGGGGGCCGATCAGCCCCAGCATTTT. The genes are TRBV10-3 and TRBJ1-5, with 8 bases identical to TRBD1. J gave up 5 bases and V 5 bases, and 2 bases lay outside the gene matches. The germline gives CDR1 ENHRY, CDR2 SYGVKD. The CDR3 covers 13 residues.

V is TRBV30 and J is TRBJ1-6; D may be TRBD1 (6 bases). V shed 4 bases and J shed 5 bases, with 9 bases lying between them. Germline V gene data show CDR1 as GTSNPN and CDR2 as SVGIG (reference sequence). This CDR3 is built from 13 residues. CDR3 residues: CAWKDSDNSPLHF. The CDR3 nucleotides read TGTGCCTGGAAGGACAGTGATAATTCACCCCTCCACTTT.

This chain uses TRBV7-8 with TRBJ1-1; 11 bases are a match to TRBD1. Germline values: CDR1 SGHVS, CDR2 FQNEAQ. After removal of 7 bases from V and 4 bases from J, the junction contained 11 bases not matched to a gene. The length of the CDR3 is 16 residues. The chain's CDR3 is CASTRSAGTGGTEAFF. DNA of the CDR3: TGTGCCAGCACGCGTTCCGCCGGGACAGGGGGCACTGAAGCTTTCTTT.

The V call is TRBV5-6, the J call TRBJ2-7; 7 bases map to TRBD1. The CDR3 runs to 19 residues. V dropped 0 bases and J dropped 5; count of bases not matched to a gene: 20. Looked up from germline, CDR1 is SGHDT and CDR2 is YYEEEE. This CDR3 reads CASSLASSGRGSPGDEQYF. CDR3 nucleotides: TGTGCCAGCAGCTTGGCCTCCAGCGGCAGGGGGTCCCCTGGCGACGAGCAGTACTTC. The entire variable domain, with the rest obtained from reference TRBV5-6 and TRBJ2-7, is as follows: DAGVTQSPTHLIKTRGQQVTLRCSPKSGHDTVSWYQQALGQGPQFIFQYYEEEERQRGNFPDRFSGHQFPNYSSELNVNALLLGDSALYLCASSLASSGRGSPGDEQYFGPGTRLTVT.

In its sample, this clone was seen once. V gene TRBV7-8 combines with J gene TRBJ2-1, with TRBD2 matching 7 bases. Losses at the gene ends were 0 bases for V and 1 base for J; bases not matched to a gene: 6. The CDR3 totals 17 residues. Germline-derived CDR1 and CDR2 are SGHVS and FQNEAQ. This CDR3 is CASSLARGGLSYNEQFF. The DNA for the CDR3 is TGTGCCAGCAGCTTAGCGCGTGGGGGACTATCCTACAATGAGCAGTTCTTC.

The rearrangement uses TRBV19 and TRBJ1-1; D gene unclear. Per the germline V gene, CDR1 is LNHDA and CDR2 is SQIVND (reference sequence). The CDR3 contains 17 residues. Trimming shortened V by 3 bases and J by 2 bases, and 19 bases separated the two germline ends. The DNA of the CDR3 is TGTGCCAGTAGTATTGGAGGGTTCGATGGCCCTAACACTGAAGCTTTCTTT. It translates to CASSIGGFDGPNTEAFF.